This is a list of T cell receptor beta chains from one sample in a study of blood T cell repertoires in COVID-19. Profiling relied on immunoSEQ multiplex PCR, and the TCRdb table lists in-frame clones only, not all of them. This table has more than 200,000 clones, just under 90% appearing once. The specimen was peripheral blood. These receptors came from a man aged 25 to 45 with COVID-19, enrolled during active disease. Both conserved end residues are part of each CDR3. The D gene is left open where the match is weak. Where a row states a size, it is once, few, many or the class of an expanded clone; other rows omit it.

j_call | d_call | clone_size | v_call | cdr3_aa | cdr3_nt
TRBJ1-5 | - | - | TRBV15 | CATSRDLKPPGGNQPQHF | TGTGCCACCAGCAGAGATCTAAAACCTCCAGGGGGCAATCAGCCCCAGCATTTT
TRBJ2-3 | TRBD2 | - | TRBV11-3 | CASSRGGGSTDTQYF | TGTGCCAGCAGCCGCGGGGGGGGCAGCACAGATACGCAGTATTTT
TRBJ1-5 | - | - | TRBV7-9 | CASSSSLGGGSQPQHF | TGTGCCAGCAGCTCATCTCTGGGGGGAGGGAGTCAGCCCCAGCATTTT
TRBJ2-1 | - | - | TRBV7-9 | CASSSRVRGNEQFF | TGTGCCAGCAGCTCCAGAGTCAGGGGTAATGAGCAGTTCTTC
TRBJ2-3 | TRBD2 | - | TRBV19 | CASSTNLLAGGPTDTQYF | TGTGCCAGTAGTACCAATCTCCTAGCGGGGGGCCCAACAGATACGCAGTATTTT
TRBJ1-2 | TRBD1 | - | TRBV14 | CASSPDRDYGYTF | TGTGCCAGCAGTCCAGACAGGGACTATGGCTACACCTTC
TRBJ2-1 | TRBD1 | - | TRBV4-3 | CASSQDRGTYNEQFF | TGCGCCAGCAGCCAAGACAGGGGGACCTACAATGAGCAGTTCTTC
TRBJ1-2 | - | - | TRBV5-4 | CASSLGQDLVDGYTF | TGTGCCAGCAGCTTGGGACAGGACCTTGTGGATGGCTACACCTTC
TRBJ1-5 | - | - | TRBV28 | CASSETGLGQPQHF | TGTGCCAGCAGCGAAACAGGGCTGGGACAGCCCCAGCATTTT
TRBJ2-7 | - | few | TRBV21-1 | CASSGVRVGQGYPYEQYF | TGTGCCAGCAGCGGCGTTAGGGTGGGACAGGGGTACCCCTACGAGCAGTACTTC
TRBJ1-2 | TRBD1 | - | TRBV28 | CASSSGRGVGYTF | TGTGCCAGCAGTTCGGGCAGGGGGGTGGGCTACACCTTC
TRBJ1-4 | TRBD1 | once | TRBV7-9 | CASSRPGQGAEKLFF | TGTGCCAGCAGCCGACCGGGACAGGGGGCTGAAAAACTGTTTTTT
TRBJ2-3 | - | - | TRBV7-9 | CASSPGRGTDTQYF | TGTGCCAGCAGCCCCGGAAGGGGGACAGATACGCAGTATTTT
TRBJ2-7 | - | - | TRBV3-1/TRBV3-2 | CASSHFRGLILYEQYF | TGTGCCAGCAGCCACTTCAGGGGCCTGATCCTCTACGAGCAGTACTTC
TRBJ2-7 | - | - | TRBV7-9 | CASSLPGPLDEQYF | TGTGCCAGCAGCTTACCAGGTCCCTTGGACGAGCAGTACTTC
TRBJ2-7 | TRBD1 | once | TRBV28 | CASSPPGQGTHEQYF | TGTGCCAGCAGTCCGCCGGGACAGGGGACCCACGAGCAGTACTTC
TRBJ1-5 | TRBD1 | few | TRBV7-2 | CASSKNRGGQPQHF | TGTGCCAGCAGCAAAAACAGGGGTGGTCAGCCCCAGCATTTT
TRBJ2-3 | - | - | TRBV5-1 | CASSPGLTSDTQYF | TGCGCCAGCAGCCCAGGACTGACCTCAGATACGCAGTATTTT
TRBJ1-5 | - | - | TRBV11-2 | CASSLQGRRGQPQHF | TGTGCCAGCAGCCTTCAGGGACGGCGGGGTCAGCCCCAGCATTTT
TRBJ1-2 | TRBD1 | few | TRBV5-1 | CASSLGGTGAFYGYTF | TGCGCCAGCAGCTTGGGTGGGACAGGGGCGTTCTATGGCTACACCTTC
TRBJ1-2 | TRBD1 | - | TRBV18 | CASSLQGPKRDGYTF | TGTGCCAGCTCCCTACAGGGGCCCAAGCGAGATGGCTACACCTTC
TRBJ2-7 | - | - | TRBV3-1/TRBV3-2 | CASSPNSGPSYEQYF | TGTGCCAGCAGCCCAAATAGCGGTCCATCCTACGAGCAGTACTTC
TRBJ2-7 | TRBD1 | - | TRBV6-5 | CASSPGTGGSYEQYF | TGTGCCAGCAGTCCTGGGACAGGGGGATCCTACGAGCAGTACTTC
TRBJ1-6 | - | once | TRBV27 | CASSLAGYNSPLHF | TGTGCCAGCAGTTTAGCGGGGTACAATTCACCCCTCCACTTT
TRBJ2-1 | - | - | TRBV20-1 | CSASKGGTSYNEQFF | TGCAGTGCTAGTAAGGGCGGGACCTCCTACAATGAGCAGTTCTTC
TRBJ1-3 | - | - | TRBV6-2/TRBV6-3 | CASSQILDRRSGNTIYF | TGTGCCAGCAGTCAGATTCTGGACAGACGCTCTGGAAACACCATATATTTT
TRBJ1-2 | - | - | TRBV12-3/TRBV12-4 | CASSLGVYGYTF | TGTGCCAGCAGTTTAGGAGTATATGGCTACACCTTC
TRBJ2-3 | - | once | TRBV3-1/TRBV3-2 | CASSQDGGYTDTQYF | TGTGCCAGCAGCCAAGATGGCGGTTACACAGATACGCAGTATTTT
TRBJ2-7 | TRBD1 | - | TRBV6-2/TRBV6-3 | CASSRRQGSYEQYF | TGTGCCAGCAGTCGCCGACAGGGGTCCTACGAGCAGTACTTC
TRBJ1-5 | TRBD1 | - | TRBV2 | CASSPRGTGLQPQHF | TGTGCCAGCAGTCCCCGAGGGACAGGGCTTCAGCCCCAGCATTTT
TRBJ1-3 | - | - | TRBV28 | CASSWGENTIYF | TGTGCCAGCAGTTGGGGGGAAAACACCATATATTTT
TRBJ2-3 | TRBD2 | few | TRBV11-1 | CASSLEVAGRPDTQYF | TGTGCCAGCAGCTTAGAAGTAGCGGGACGCCCAGATACGCAGTATTTT
TRBJ2-3 | TRBD2 | - | TRBV4-3 | CASSQGYSSGGTDTQYF | TGCGCCAGCAGCCAAGGTTATAGTAGCGGGGGCACAGATACGCAGTATTTT
TRBJ1-2 | - | - | TRBV15 | CATSRGTDYGYTF | TGTGCCACCAGCAGAGGGACAGACTATGGCTACACCTTC
TRBJ1-2 | TRBD1 | - | TRBV19 | CASGDRYRGNYGYTF | TGTGCCAGTGGGGACAGGTATCGAGGTAACTATGGCTACACCTTC
TRBJ1-2 | - | - | TRBV27 | CASSLHREANYGYTF | TGTGCCAGCAGTCTACACAGGGAAGCGAACTATGGCTACACCTTC
TRBJ2-1 | TRBD2 | - | TRBV15 | CATSRGLAANEQFF | TGTGCCACCAGCAGAGGACTAGCGGCCAATGAGCAGTTCTTC
TRBJ2-7 | - | - | TRBV6-5 | CASSYSERYEQYF | TGTGCCAGCAGTTACTCGGAGCGCTACGAGCAGTACTTC
TRBJ1-1 | - | - | TRBV12-3/TRBV12-4 | CASSLLGLAFF | TGTGCCAGCAGTTTACTAGGACTCGCTTTCTTT
TRBJ2-1 | - | - | TRBV18 | CASSPRDGGANEQFF | TGTGCCAGCTCACCACGGGATGGAGGGGCCAATGAGCAGTTCTTC
TRBJ1-1 | TRBD1 | - | TRBV10-3 | CAITQTGMNTEAFF | TGTGCCATCACCCAGACAGGGATGAACACTGAAGCTTTCTTT
TRBJ2-7 | TRBD2 | - | TRBV29-1 | CSVDVASGSRSEQYF | TGCAGCGTTGATGTCGCTAGCGGGAGTCGGAGCGAGCAGTACTTC
TRBJ2-7 | TRBD1 | - | TRBV5-4 | CASTVGGQGYEQYF | TGTGCCAGCACCGTAGGGGGACAGGGATACGAGCAGTACTTC
TRBJ1-1 | - | - | TRBV29-1 | CSVRYGSGRITEAFF | TGCAGCGTGAGATACGGGTCAGGGCGAATCACTGAAGCTTTCTTT
TRBJ1-1 | - | - | TRBV10-3 | CAISVGRQGKMNTEAFF | TGTGCCATCAGTGTCGGGAGGCAGGGTAAAATGAACACTGAAGCTTTCTTT
TRBJ2-7 | - | - | TRBV19 | CASSIRGEVNEQYF | TGTGCCAGTAGTATCAGGGGTGAGGTAAACGAGCAGTACTTC
TRBJ2-1 | - | - | TRBV5-4 | CASSTQGKLTEQFF | TGTGCCAGCAGCACTCAGGGTAAGCTGACTGAGCAGTTCTTC
TRBJ2-7 | TRBD1 | - | TRBV27 | CASGPGQGSYEQYF | TGTGCCAGCGGTCCGGGACAGGGCTCCTACGAGCAGTACTTC
TRBJ2-1 | - | - | TRBV9 | CASSVDGTAVYNEQFF | TGTGCCAGCAGCGTAGACGGGACTGCGGTATACAATGAGCAGTTCTTC
TRBJ1-2 | - | - | TRBV21-1 | CASSKDTNYGYTF | TGTGCCAGCAGCAAAGACACTAACTATGGCTACACCTTC
TRBJ2-1 | - | few | TRBV7-3 | CASSLNNNEQFF | TGTGCCAGCAGCTTAAATAATAATGAGCAGTTCTTC
TRBJ1-5 | - | - | TRBV27 | CASSRGQNSNQPQHF | TGTGCCAGCAGCCGAGGACAGAATAGCAATCAGCCCCAGCATTTT
TRBJ2-1 | TRBD1 | - | TRBV7-9 | CASISGTGVREQFF | TGTGCCAGCATCTCCGGGACAGGCGTACGGGAGCAGTTCTTC
TRBJ2-2 | TRBD2 | - | TRBV9 | CASSRGGNTGELFF | TGTGCCAGCAGCCGGGGGGGAAACACCGGGGAGCTGTTTTTT
TRBJ1-2 | - | - | TRBV12-5 | CASGTEHDYGYTF | TGTGCTAGTGGGACAGAGCATGACTATGGCTACACCTTC